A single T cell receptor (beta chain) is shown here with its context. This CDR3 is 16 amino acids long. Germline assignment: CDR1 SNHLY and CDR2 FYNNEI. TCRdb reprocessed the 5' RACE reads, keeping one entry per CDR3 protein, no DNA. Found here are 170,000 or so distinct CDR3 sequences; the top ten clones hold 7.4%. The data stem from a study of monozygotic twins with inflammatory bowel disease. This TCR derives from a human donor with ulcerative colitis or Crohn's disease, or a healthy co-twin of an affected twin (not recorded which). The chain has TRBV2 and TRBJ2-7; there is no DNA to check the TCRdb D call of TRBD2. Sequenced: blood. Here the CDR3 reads CASSEAPLAGVYEQYF.